What follows describes a single T cell receptor (beta chain). This clone has only one observation. What this receptor recognizes is not known. The sample holds no much larger clone one base away, and base qualities are not on file. Collaborating institutions collected whole blood in K2EDTA tubes following their own protocols. Collaborator samples were shipped for TCRbeta analysis as frozen whole blood, isolated PBMCs, or DNA extracted from either sample type. Counted from cysteine to valine, this CDR3 has 16 amino acids. The CDR3 DNA has 48 bases and is translated from base 1. These data come from a study of blood T cell repertoires in COVID-19 (TCRdb year 2020). With regard to the full study: Collaborator samples came from the United States, Italy and Spain and covered acute and convalescent phases of COVID-19. The prospective study material was composed of cDNA or gDNA derived from T cells, B-cell-depleted T cells, or PBMCs. Subjects who had been exposed to COVID-19, were actively infected with it, or had recovered from it provided the deeply sampled blood TCRbeta repertoires that made up the dataset. The repertoires were released in a freely available public database meant as a resource for research on the immune response to SARS-CoV-2. Samples were obtained from the ongoing ImmuneRACE study (first 160 participants) and from 1,254 subjects provided by 6 global collaborators. The sample metadata nearly always contained a de-identified subject ID, COVID-19 status, age in years and sex. Where available, HLA class I and class II types were taken from metadata supplied by the sample provider and were not determined by assay-based typing.

TCRbeta CDR3 regions were amplified from genomic DNA by means of the immunoSEQ Assay, a bias-controlled multiplex PCR. Processing in the source paper ran as follows. The number of nucleated cells in each sample was estimated from the amplification of reference gene primers within the assay. To quantify the absolute abundance of each unique TCRbeta CDR3 rearrangement, sequence reads were collapsed and filtered. For each sample, productive Simpson clonality was calculated as the square root of Simpson's diversity index over productive rearrangements. TCRdb mirrors the immuneACCESS table, restricted to in-frame sequences. Some clones are absent from its copies; in checked studies, under half trace to an unresolved V gene, and the reason for the others is unknown. D and trimming come from the DNA, and the V and J calls and clone size come from that table. The sample profile shows 100,000 to 110,000 clones; roughly nine tenths of them were found once. The ten largest clones add up to approximately 2% of the sample.

Here is what the overall study found, with its caveats: How much clinical and demographic metadata was included differed by source and by participant, and the metadata was provided uncurated.

The chain is made from TRBV21-1 and TRBJ2-7; the table's TRBD2 call for D was not verified on the DNA. TRBV21-1 is deemed a pseudogene. Sequencing was carried out using peripheral blood. This receptor was obtained from a man aged 45-65 years with active COVID-19. This receptor carries the CDR3 CASSKGVADVTYEQYV. The DNA sequence reads TGTGCCAGCAGCAAAGGGGTAGCGGACGTAACCTACGAGCAGTACGTC.